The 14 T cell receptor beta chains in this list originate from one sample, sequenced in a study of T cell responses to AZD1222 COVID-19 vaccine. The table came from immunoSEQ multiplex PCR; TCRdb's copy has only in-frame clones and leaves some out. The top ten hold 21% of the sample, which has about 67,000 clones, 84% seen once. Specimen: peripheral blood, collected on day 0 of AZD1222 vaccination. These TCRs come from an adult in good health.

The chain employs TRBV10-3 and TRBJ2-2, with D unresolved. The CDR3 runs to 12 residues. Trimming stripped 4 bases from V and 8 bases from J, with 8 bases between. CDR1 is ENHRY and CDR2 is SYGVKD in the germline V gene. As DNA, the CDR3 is TGTGCCATCAGTGCAGGAGATGGGGAGCTGTTTTTT. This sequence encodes CAISAGDGELFF.

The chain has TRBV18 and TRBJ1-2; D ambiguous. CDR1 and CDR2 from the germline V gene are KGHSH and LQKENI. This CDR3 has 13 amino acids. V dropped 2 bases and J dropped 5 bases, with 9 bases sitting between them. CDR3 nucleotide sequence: TGTGCCAGCTCACCAAGGACTGGATATGGCTACACCTTC. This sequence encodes CASSPRTGYGYTF.

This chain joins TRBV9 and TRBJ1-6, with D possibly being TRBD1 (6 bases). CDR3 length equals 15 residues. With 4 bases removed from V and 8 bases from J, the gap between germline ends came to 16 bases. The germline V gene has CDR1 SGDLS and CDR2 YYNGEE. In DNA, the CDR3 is TGTGCCAGCAGCTCCGACGGGGGGCGAGATTCACCCCTCCACTTT. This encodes CASSSDGGRDSPLHF.

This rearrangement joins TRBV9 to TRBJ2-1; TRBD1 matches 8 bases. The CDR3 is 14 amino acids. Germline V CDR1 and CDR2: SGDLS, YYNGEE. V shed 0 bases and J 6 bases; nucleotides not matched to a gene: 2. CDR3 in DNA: TGTGCCAGCAGCGTAGACAGGGGGGTCAATGAGCAGTTCTTC. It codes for CASSVDRGVNEQFF.

The CDR3: CASSQVGGAQATNEKLFF. For the CDR3, the DNA is TGTGCCAGCAGCCAAGTAGGGGGGGCCCAGGCAACTAATGAAAAACTGTTTTTT. The chain joins TRBV4-2 to TRBJ1-4, with TRBD1 as a possible D gene (6 bases). This CDR3 has 18 residues. Trimming cost V 1 base and J 0 bases, with 15 bases left between them. Germline CDR1 LGHNA, CDR2 YNFKEQ.

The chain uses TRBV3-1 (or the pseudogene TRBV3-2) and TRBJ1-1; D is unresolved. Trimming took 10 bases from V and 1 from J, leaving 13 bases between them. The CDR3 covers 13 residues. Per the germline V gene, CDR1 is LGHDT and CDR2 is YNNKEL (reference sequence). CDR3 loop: CATAGQQNTEAFF. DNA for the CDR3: TGTGCCACCGCGGGTCAGCAGAACACTGAAGCTTTCTTT.

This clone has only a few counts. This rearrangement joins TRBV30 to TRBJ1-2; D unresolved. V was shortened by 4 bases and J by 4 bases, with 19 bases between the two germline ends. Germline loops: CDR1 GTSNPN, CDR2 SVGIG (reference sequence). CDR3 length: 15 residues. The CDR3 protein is CAWTEGPSGSYGYTF. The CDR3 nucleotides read TGTGCCTGGACCGAAGGGCCCTCGGGGAGCTATGGCTACACCTTC.

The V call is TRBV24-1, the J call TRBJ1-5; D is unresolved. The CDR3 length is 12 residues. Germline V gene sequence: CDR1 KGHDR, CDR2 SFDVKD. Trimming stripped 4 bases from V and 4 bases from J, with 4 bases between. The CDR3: CATSDSNQPQHF. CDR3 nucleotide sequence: TGTGCCACCAGTGACTCGAATCAGCCCCAGCATTTT.

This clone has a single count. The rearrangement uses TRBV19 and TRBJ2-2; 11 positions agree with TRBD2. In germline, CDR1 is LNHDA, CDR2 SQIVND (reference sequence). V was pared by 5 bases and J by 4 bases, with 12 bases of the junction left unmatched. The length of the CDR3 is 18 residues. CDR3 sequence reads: CASSPPQRLAGTTGELFF. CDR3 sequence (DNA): TGTGCCAGTAGTCCGCCACAAAGACTAGCGGGGACCACCGGGGAGCTGTTTTTT.

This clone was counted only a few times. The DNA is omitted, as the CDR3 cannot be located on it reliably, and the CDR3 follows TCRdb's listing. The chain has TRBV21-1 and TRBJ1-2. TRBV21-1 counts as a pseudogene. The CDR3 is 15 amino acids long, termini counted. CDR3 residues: CASSPQYFVNYGYTF.

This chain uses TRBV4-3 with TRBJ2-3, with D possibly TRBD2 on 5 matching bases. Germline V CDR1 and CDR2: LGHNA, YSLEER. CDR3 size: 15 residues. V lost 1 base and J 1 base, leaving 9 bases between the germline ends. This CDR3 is CASSQGSSGTDTQYF. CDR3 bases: TGCGCCAGCAGCCAAGGAAGTAGCGGCACAGATACGCAGTATTTT.

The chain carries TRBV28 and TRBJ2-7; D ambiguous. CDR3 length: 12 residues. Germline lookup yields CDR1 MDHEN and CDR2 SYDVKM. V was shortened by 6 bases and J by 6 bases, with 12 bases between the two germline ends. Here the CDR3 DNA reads TGTGCCAGCAGCCCTTATCGGGCCGAGCAGTACTTC. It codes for CASSPYRAEQYF.

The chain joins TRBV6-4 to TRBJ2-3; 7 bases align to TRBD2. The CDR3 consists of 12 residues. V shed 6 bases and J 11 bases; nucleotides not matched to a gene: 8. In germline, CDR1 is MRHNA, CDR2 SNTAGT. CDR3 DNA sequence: TGTGCCAGCAGCGCTTCCGGGACTAAGCAGTATTTT. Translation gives CASSASGTKQYF.

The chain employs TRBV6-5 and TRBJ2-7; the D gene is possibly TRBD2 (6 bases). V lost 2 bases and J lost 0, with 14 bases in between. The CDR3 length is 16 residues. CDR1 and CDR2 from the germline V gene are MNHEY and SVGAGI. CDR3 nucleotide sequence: TGTGCCAGCAGTTACCTCTCAAGTAGCGGCTCCTACGAGCAGTACTTC. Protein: CASSYLSSSGSYEQYF.